The source of this TCR beta chain is a study of blood T cell repertoires in COVID-19. Per the study methods: Estimation of nucleated cell counts was performed using reference gene primer amplification. Assay: immunoSEQ multiplex PCR; the TCRdb copy retains only in-frame clones and omits some. The V and J calls and clone size are taken from that table; D and trimming were inferred from the DNA. The profile shows more than 70,000 clones, roughly nine tenths of them singletons. V shed 4 bases, J shed 5 bases, and the junction held 3 bases outside the gene matches. The CDR3 sequence is 14 residues long. Germline V lookup: CDR1 SGHNT, CDR2 YYREEE (reference sequence).

The chain is built from TRBV5-4 and TRBJ1-4; 9 bases line up with TRBD1. This TCR derives from a human donor in a cohort sampled during active COVID-19. The sequencing sample was made of peripheral blood. CDR3 sequence reads: CASSRQGGNEKLFF. DNA for the CDR3: TGTGCCAGCAGCCGACAGGGGGGAAATGAAAAACTGTTTTTT.